This T cell receptor beta chain was retrieved from a study of technical replicates of blood from a handful of donors. V trimming: 6 bases; J trimming: 5 bases; junction bases outside the gene matches: 0. Germline V gene sequence: CDR1 SNHLY, CDR2 FYNNEI. This CDR3 has 13 residues. The table came from immunoSEQ multiplex PCR; TCRdb's copy has only in-frame clones and leaves some out. Of around 84,000 clones listed, approximately 90% are singletons. The specimen sequenced was T cells isolated from PBMCs. The chain links TRBV2 to TRBJ2-3; 12 nucleotides line up with TRBD2. The TCR originated in a human donor in good health. The CDR3: CASRLAGGDTQYF. The CDR3 coding sequence is TGTGCCAGCAGACTAGCGGGAGGAGATACGCAGTATTTT.